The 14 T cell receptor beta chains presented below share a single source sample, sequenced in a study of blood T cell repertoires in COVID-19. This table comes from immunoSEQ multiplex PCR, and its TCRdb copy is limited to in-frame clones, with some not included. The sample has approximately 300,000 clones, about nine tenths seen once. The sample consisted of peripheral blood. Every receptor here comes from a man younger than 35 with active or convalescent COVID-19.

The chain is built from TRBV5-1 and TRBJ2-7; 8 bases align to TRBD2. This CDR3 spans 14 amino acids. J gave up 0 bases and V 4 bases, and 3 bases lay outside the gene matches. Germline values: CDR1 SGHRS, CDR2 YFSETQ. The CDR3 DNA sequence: TGCGCCAGCAGCAAGCGGGGGCCCTCCTACGAGCAGTACTTC. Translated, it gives CASSKRGPSYEQYF.

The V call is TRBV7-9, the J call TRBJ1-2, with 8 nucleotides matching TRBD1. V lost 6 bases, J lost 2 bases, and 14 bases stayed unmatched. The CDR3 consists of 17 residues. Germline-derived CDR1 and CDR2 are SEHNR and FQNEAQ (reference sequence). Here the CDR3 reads CASSRPGQAVLNYGYTF. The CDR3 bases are TGTGCCAGCAGTCGTCCGGGACAGGCTGTGCTCAACTATGGCTACACCTTC.

CDR3 loop: CASSLDINRGSYNEQFF. The CDR3 bases are TGTGCCAGCAGCTTAGATATTAACAGGGGGTCCTACAATGAGCAGTTCTTC. The chain recombines TRBV7-2 with TRBJ2-1, with 8 bases matching TRBD1. Germline V gene lookup returns CDR1 SGHTA and CDR2 FQGNSA. Trimming at V came to 1 base and at J to 1 base, leaving 6 bases not matched to a gene. The CDR3 runs to 17 residues. The full variable domain, its missing parts supplied by reference TRBV7-2 and TRBJ2-1, is GAGVSQSPSNKVTEKGKDVELRCDPISGHTALYWYRQSLGQGLEFLIYFQGNSAPDKSGLPSDRFSAERTGGSVSTLTIQRTQQEDSAVYLCASSLDINRGSYNEQFFGPGTRLTVL.

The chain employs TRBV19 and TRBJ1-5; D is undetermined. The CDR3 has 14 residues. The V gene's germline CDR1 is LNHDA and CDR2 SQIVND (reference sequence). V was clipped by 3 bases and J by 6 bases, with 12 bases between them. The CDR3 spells CASSMRRSGQPQHF. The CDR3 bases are TGTGCCAGTAGTATGCGGCGGTCGGGTCAGCCCCAGCATTTT.

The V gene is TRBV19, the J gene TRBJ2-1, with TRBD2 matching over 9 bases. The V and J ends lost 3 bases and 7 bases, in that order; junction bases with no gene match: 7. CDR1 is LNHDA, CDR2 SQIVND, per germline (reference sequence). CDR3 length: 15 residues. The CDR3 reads CASSIAGGPGNEQFF. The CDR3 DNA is TGTGCCAGTAGTATCGCGGGAGGGCCTGGAAATGAGCAGTTCTTC.

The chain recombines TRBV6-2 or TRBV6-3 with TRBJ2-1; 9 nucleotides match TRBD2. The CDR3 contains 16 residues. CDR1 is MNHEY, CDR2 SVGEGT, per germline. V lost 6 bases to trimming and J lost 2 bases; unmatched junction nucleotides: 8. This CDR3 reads CASSPEAGGTYNEQFF. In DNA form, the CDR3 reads TGTGCCAGCAGCCCTGAAGCGGGGGGAACCTACAATGAGCAGTTCTTC.

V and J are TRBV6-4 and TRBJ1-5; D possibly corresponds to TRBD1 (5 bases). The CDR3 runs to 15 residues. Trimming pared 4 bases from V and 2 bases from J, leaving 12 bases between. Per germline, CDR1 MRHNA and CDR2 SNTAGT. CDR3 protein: CASSVPGGCNQPQHF. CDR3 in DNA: TGTGCCAGCAGTGTCCCGGGGGGTTGCAATCAGCCCCAGCATTTT.

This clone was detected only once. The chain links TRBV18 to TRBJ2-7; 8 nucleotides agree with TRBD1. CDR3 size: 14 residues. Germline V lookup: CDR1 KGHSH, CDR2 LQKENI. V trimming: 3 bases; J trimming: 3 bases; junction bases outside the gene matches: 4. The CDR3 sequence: CASSPGQEFYEQYF. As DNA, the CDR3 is TGTGCCAGCTCACCGGGACAGGAATTCTACGAGCAGTACTTC.

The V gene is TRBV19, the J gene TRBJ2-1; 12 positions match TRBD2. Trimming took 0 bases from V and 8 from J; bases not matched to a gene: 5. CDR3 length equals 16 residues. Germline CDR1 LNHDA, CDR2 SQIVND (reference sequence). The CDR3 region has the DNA TGTGCCAGTAGTATAGATAGACTAGCGGGAGTCGATGAGCAGTTCTTC. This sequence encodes CASSIDRLAGVDEQFF.

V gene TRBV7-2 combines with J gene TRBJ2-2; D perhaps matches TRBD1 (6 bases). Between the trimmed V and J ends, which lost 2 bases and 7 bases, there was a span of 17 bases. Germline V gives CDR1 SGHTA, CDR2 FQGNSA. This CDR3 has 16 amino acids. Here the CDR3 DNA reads TGTGCCAGCAGCTTAAGTGGGACACTACGTGACGGGGAGCTGTTTTTT. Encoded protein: CASSLSGTLRDGELFF.

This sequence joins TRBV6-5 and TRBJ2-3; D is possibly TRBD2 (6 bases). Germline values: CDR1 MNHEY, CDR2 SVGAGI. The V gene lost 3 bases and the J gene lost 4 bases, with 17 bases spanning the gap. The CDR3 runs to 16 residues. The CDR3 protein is CASSYTGTLGPDTQYF. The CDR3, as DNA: TGTGCCAGCAGTTATACCGGGACTCTAGGCCCAGATACGCAGTATTTT.

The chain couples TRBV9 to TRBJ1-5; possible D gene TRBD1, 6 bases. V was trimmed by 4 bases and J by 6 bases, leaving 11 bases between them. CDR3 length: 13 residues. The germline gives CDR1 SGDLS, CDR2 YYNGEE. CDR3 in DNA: TGTGCCAGCAGCACAGGGTTGTTTCAGCCCCAGCATTTT. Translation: CASSTGLFQPQHF.

CDR3 DNA: TGCAGCGTTGAAGACAACAGCCATAACTATGGCTACACCTTC. Translation gives CSVEDNSHNYGYTF. The chain recombines TRBV29-1 with TRBJ1-2; D ambiguous. Germline assignment: CDR1 SQVTM and CDR2 ANQGSEA. The CDR3 sequence is 14 residues long. V gave up 0 bases and J gave up 1 base, with 9 bases separating them.

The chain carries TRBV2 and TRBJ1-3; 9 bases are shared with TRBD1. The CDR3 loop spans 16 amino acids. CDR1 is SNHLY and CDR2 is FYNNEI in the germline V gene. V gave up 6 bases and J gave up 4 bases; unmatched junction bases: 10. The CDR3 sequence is CASSQIGQGTGNTIYF. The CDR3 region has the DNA TGTGCCAGCAGCCAAATTGGACAGGGGACGGGAAACACCATATATTTT.